Each of the 25 T cell receptor beta chains below was sequenced from the same sample in a study of cytotoxic CD8 clonotypes in ibrutinib-treated CLL. The protocol was immunoSEQ multiplex PCR, while the TCRdb copy is restricted to in-frame clones and leaves out a portion. The sample lists more than 150,000 clones; 55% to 85% were seen once. The sample in question was PBMCs, obtained after 24 months of ibrutinib treatment. These receptors were taken from a human donor with chronic lymphocytic leukemia.

This clone has only a few counts. The J gene is TRBJ1-1, the V gene TRBV4-1; no reliable D call. The CDR3 runs 16 residues. Germline V gene lookup returns CDR1 MGHRA and CDR2 YSYEKL. V was trimmed by 1 base and J by 3 bases, leaving 15 bases between them. CDR3 loop: CASSQVGPGLDTEAFF. CDR3 sequence (DNA): TGCGCCAGCAGCCAAGTTGGGCCAGGCTTGGACACTGAAGCTTTCTTT.

The rearrangement links TRBV6-5 to TRBJ1-2, with a tentative D call TRBD1 (5 bases). The germline CDR1 and CDR2 sequences are MNHEY and SVGAGI. Deletions cut 0 bases from V and 4 bases from J, with 9 bases between. The CDR3 sequence is 14 residues long. CDR3: CASSYSGTFYGYTF. The CDR3 coding sequence is TGTGCCAGCAGTTACTCCGGGACTTTCTATGGCTACACCTTC.

V gene TRBV6-5 combines with J gene TRBJ2-3; D is unresolved. Trimming removed 6 bases from V and 0 bases from J, with 7 bases in between. Germline V gives CDR1 MNHEY, CDR2 SVGAGI. The length of the CDR3 is 13 residues. The DNA of the CDR3 is TGTGCCAGCAGAGGATCCAGCACAGATACGCAGTATTTT. It translates to CASRGSSTDTQYF.

The rearrangement joins TRBV10-3 to TRBJ2-2; no firm D call. Trimming removed 4 bases from V and 4 bases from J, with 10 bases in between. Germline lookup yields CDR1 ENHRY and CDR2 SYGVKD. This CDR3 spans 14 amino acids. CDR3 loop: CAISGTSTTGELFF. As DNA, the CDR3 is TGTGCCATCAGTGGCACCAGTACCACCGGGGAGCTGTTTTTT.

This clone was counted once. The CDR3 reads CASSLLLSGNTIYF. Written as DNA, the CDR3 is TGTGCCAGCAGCTTACTGCTCTCTGGAAACACCATATATTTT. This chain joins TRBV7-9 and TRBJ1-3; the D is unclear. The V end lost 2 bases, the J end lost 0 bases, and 5 bases lay between the germline ends. The germline V gene encodes CDR1 SEHNR and CDR2 FQNEAQ (reference sequence). The CDR3 totals 14 residues.

This chain joins TRBV2 and TRBJ2-7, with TRBD2 as a possible D gene (5 bases). In germline, CDR1 is SNHLY, CDR2 FYNNEI. The V gene lost 3 bases and the J gene lost 0 bases, with 18 bases spanning the gap. The CDR3 length is 17 residues. In nucleotides, the CDR3 is TGTGCCAGCAGTGATCTCGGAGTTCTAGCCGGCTCCTACGAGCAGTACTTC. Encoded protein: CASSDLGVLAGSYEQYF. Combining the CDR3 with reference TRBV2 and TRBJ2-7 gives the whole variable domain EPEVTQTPSHQVTQMGQEVILRCVPISNHLYFYWYRQILGQKVEFLVSFYNNEISEKSEIFDDQFSVERPDGSNFTLKIRSTKLEDSAMYFCASSDLGVLAGSYEQYFGPGTRLTVT.

In this sample, this clone turned up many times. The genes are TRBV19 and TRBJ2-2; TRBD2 aligns across 10 bases. The CDR3 extends over 16 amino acids. From germline, CDR1 is LNHDA and CDR2 SQIVND (reference sequence). With 5 bases clipped from V and 7 bases from J, the junction kept 10 bases outside the gene matches. CDR3 in amino acids: CASSSGLAGANGELFF. In DNA, the CDR3 is TGTGCCAGTAGTTCGGGGCTAGCGGGAGCAAACGGGGAGCTGTTTTTT.

The V gene is TRBV7-8, the J gene TRBJ2-7; unclear D gene. The CDR3 covers 14 residues. From germline, CDR1 is SGHVS and CDR2 FQNEAQ. Trimming pared 0 bases from V and 7 bases from J, leaving 13 bases between. The CDR3 loop is CASSLALAWVEQYF. CDR3 DNA sequence: TGTGCCAGCAGCTTAGCCCTCGCGTGGGTTGAGCAGTACTTC.

The chain has TRBV5-1 and TRBJ2-3, with 8 positions matching TRBD2. The junction had 9 bases not matched to a gene; V was cut back by 4 bases and J by 2 bases. CDR3 size: 16 residues. The germline gives CDR1 SGHRS, CDR2 YFSETQ. DNA of the CDR3: TGCGCCAGCAGCCCGGGGTTAGCGGGGAACACAGATACGCAGTATTTT. Encoded protein: CASSPGLAGNTDTQYF.

The J gene is TRBJ2-5, the V gene TRBV19; D assignment may be TRBD1 or TRBD2 (5 bases each). The germline V and J ends were trimmed by 3 bases and 4 bases, with 9 bases remaining between them. The CDR3 sequence is 13 residues long. Germline CDR1 and CDR2: LNHDA and SQIVND (reference sequence). CDR3 DNA: TGTGCCAGTAGTATGGGGGTGGGAGAGACCCAGTACTTC. This sequence encodes CASSMGVGETQYF.

The chain links TRBV7-6 to TRBJ2-7; TRBD2 is a possible D gene (6 bases). The CDR3 has 16 amino acids. Trimming pared 0 bases from V and 1 base from J, leaving 13 bases between. The germline gives CDR1 SGHVS, CDR2 FNYEAQ. Here the CDR3 reads CASSLAGGGSSYEQYF. CDR3 nucleotide sequence: TGTGCCAGCAGCTTAGCGGGAGGCGGCAGTTCCTACGAGCAGTACTTC.

The chain is built from TRBV29-1 and TRBJ2-7; maybe TRBD1 (5 bases). The CDR3 spans 11 residues. The V end lost 6 bases, the J end lost 2 bases, and 8 bases lay between the germline ends. Per germline, CDR1 SQVTM and CDR2 ANQGSEA. In DNA form, the CDR3 reads TGCAGCGTGACAGCACCCTACGAGCAGTACTTC. As protein: CSVTAPYEQYF.

This CDR3 reads CASSQFSGGNQPQHF. CDR3 DNA sequence: TGCGCCAGCAGCCAATTTTCGGGTGGCAATCAGCCCCAGCATTTT. V and J are TRBV4-3 and TRBJ1-5; D gene uncertain. From germline, CDR1 is LGHNA and CDR2 YSLEER. Trimming pared 2 bases from V and 2 bases from J, leaving 10 bases between. This CDR3 comprises 15 residues.

The chain couples TRBV7-2 to TRBJ2-3; the match to TRBD1 covers 9 bases. V lost 3 bases to trimming and J lost 4 bases; unmatched junction nucleotides: 8. This CDR3 has 16 residues. Germline loops: CDR1 SGHTA, CDR2 FQGNSA. In DNA, the CDR3 is TGTGCCAGCAGCTTCGGCCGGGACAGGGTTTCAGATACGCAGTATTTT. This gives the protein CASSFGRDRVSDTQYF.

This clone occurred many times. The J gene is TRBJ2-7, the V gene TRBV7-9, with 12 nucleotides matching TRBD2. Trimming removed 5 bases from V and 1 base from J; junction bases left unmatched: 3. The length of the CDR3 is 15 residues. CDR1 SEHNR and CDR2 FQNEAQ come from the germline V gene (reference sequence). The DNA of the CDR3 is TGTGCCAGCAGCCTCGGGACTAGCGGGTCCTACGAGCAGTACTTC. Its translation is CASSLGTSGSYEQYF.

The chain uses TRBV5-6 and TRBJ1-2, with 7 nucleotides matching TRBD1. CDR3 length: 16 residues. Germline V gene lookup returns CDR1 SGHDT and CDR2 YYEEEE. The J segment lost 5 bases and the V segment lost 0 bases, leaving 10 bases of the junction unmatched. CDR3 nucleotides: TGTGCCAGCAGCTTGGACCTTGGACAGGAAGTTTATGGCTACACCTTC. Residues: CASSLDLGQEVYGYTF.

The chain links TRBV6-6 to TRBJ2-5; D ambiguous. Trimming left V 0 bases short and J 3 bases short, with 2 bases between. The CDR3 covers 12 residues. Germline V gene data show CDR1 as MNHNY and CDR2 as SVGAGI (reference sequence). The CDR3 sequence: CASSYSEETQYF. CDR3 coding DNA: TGTGCCAGCAGTTACTCGGAAGAGACCCAGTACTTC.

The chain is built from TRBV11-3 and TRBJ2-7; D not resolved. With 5 bases removed from V and 7 bases from J, the gap between germline ends came to 18 bases. The CDR3 length is 14 residues. Germline assignment: CDR1 SGHNT and CDR2 YENEEA. CDR3 residues: CASSVTRSPGEQYF. The CDR3 DNA reads as TGTGCCAGCAGCGTTACGAGGAGTCCTGGAGAGCAGTACTTC.

The chain recombines TRBV15 with TRBJ2-2, with a possible D match to TRBD1 (6 bases). Trimming left V 3 bases short and J 0 bases short, with 8 bases between. From germline, CDR1 is LNHNV and CDR2 YYDKDF (reference sequence). The CDR3 extends over 15 amino acids. The DNA for the CDR3 is TGTGCCACCAGCAGGGGACAAGCGAACACCGGGGAGCTGTTTTTT. Translating gives CATSRGQANTGELFF.

The rearrangement links TRBV7-3 to TRBJ2-7, with TRBD2 matching 11 bases. Germline trimming cut 3 bases from V and 7 bases from J; bases unmatched to any gene: 8. This CDR3 contains 15 residues. Per the germline V gene, CDR1 is SGHTA and CDR2 is FQGTGA. As DNA, the CDR3 is TGTGCCAGCAGCTTCAGACTAGCGGGACTAGATGAGCAGTACTTC. Translation gives CASSFRLAGLDEQYF. Drawing the rest from reference TRBV7-3 and TRBJ2-7, the complete variable domain is GAGVSQTPSNKVTEKGKYVELRCDPISGHTALYWYRQSLGQGPEFLIYFQGTGAADDSGLPNDRFFAVRPEGSVSTLKIQRTERGDSAVYLCASSFRLAGLDEQYFGPGTRLTVT.

The CDR3 region is CASSFAGGRADTQYF. CDR3 nucleotide sequence: TGTGCCAGCAGCTTTGCGGGAGGGCGGGCAGATACGCAGTATTTT. The rearrangement joins TRBV7-2 to TRBJ2-3; 9 nucleotides line up with TRBD2. CDR1 SGHTA and CDR2 FQGNSA come from the germline V gene. CDR3 size: 15 residues. The junction had 5 bases not matched to a gene; V was cut back by 3 bases and J by 4 bases.

The chain is built from TRBV7-9 and TRBJ2-1, with D unclear. The CDR3 is 12 amino acids. Germline CDR1 and CDR2: SEHNR and FQNEAQ (reference sequence). V lost 0 bases and J 9 bases, leaving 6 bases between the germline ends. CDR3 nucleotides: TGTGCCAGCAGCTTAGCGCGCCTTGAGCAGTTCTTC. It translates to CASSLARLEQFF.

The V gene is TRBV7-9, the J gene TRBJ2-2; 10 bases match TRBD2. CDR1 SEHNR and CDR2 FQNEAQ come from the germline V gene (reference sequence). This CDR3 has 16 residues. Losses at the gene ends were 7 bases for V and 2 bases for J; bases not matched to a gene: 7. CDR3: CASILSGRPNTGELFF. The DNA of the CDR3 is TGTGCCAGCATTCTTAGCGGGAGGCCAAACACCGGGGAGCTGTTTTTT.

There are a few counts of this clone. V and J are TRBV27 and TRBJ1-1; weak D call: TRBD1 (6 bases). The V gene's germline CDR1 is MNHEY and CDR2 SMNVEV (reference sequence). The CDR3 contains 12 residues. Trimming stripped 5 bases from V and 9 bases from J, with 13 bases between. The DNA for the CDR3 is TGTGCCAGCAGTGCGGGGGCCCGTAAAGCTTTCTTT. Residues: CASSAGARKAFF.

V usage is TRBV19 and J usage is TRBJ2-7; D gene unclear. The germline V and J ends were trimmed by 6 bases and 3 bases, with 18 bases remaining between them. There are 15 residues in the CDR3. The V gene's germline CDR1 is LNHDA and CDR2 SQIVND (reference sequence). The DNA for the CDR3 is TGTGCCAGTAGCCTTAGGCTTTCCAGTTTCTACGAGCAGTACTTC. This sequence encodes CASSLRLSSFYEQYF.